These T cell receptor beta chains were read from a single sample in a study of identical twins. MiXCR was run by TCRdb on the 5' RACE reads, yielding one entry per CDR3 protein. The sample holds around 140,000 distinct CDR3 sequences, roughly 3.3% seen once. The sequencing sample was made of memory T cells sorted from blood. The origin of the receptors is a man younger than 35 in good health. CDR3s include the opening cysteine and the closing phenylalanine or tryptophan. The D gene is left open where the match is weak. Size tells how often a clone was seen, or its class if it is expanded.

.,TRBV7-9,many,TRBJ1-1,TGTGCCAGCAGCCCAAGGGGGGGCCAGGGCAGTGTGACTGAAGCTTTCTTT,CASSPRGGQGSVTEAFF
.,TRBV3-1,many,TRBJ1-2,TGTGCCAGCAGCCCGTGGACGGAGACGGATGGCTACACCTTC,CASSPWTETDGYTF
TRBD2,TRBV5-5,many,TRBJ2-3,TGTGCCAGCAGCTCTCCCGGGACTAAAGATACGCAGTATTTT,CASSSPGTKDTQYF
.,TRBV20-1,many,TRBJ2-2,TGCAGTGCCCAATTAGGGGGGGCCAGGGACACCGGGGAGCTGTTTTTT,CSAQLGGARDTGELFF
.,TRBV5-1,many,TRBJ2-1,TGCGCCAGCAGCTTGGCAGGGGCTTATCCCTACAATGAGCAGTTCTTC,CASSLAGAYPYNEQFF
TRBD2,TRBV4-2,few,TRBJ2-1,TGTGCCAGCAGCCAGGGGACTAGCGGGAGCACCGAGTCCAATGAGCAGTTCTTC,CASSQGTSGSTESNEQFF
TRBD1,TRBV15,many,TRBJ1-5,TGTGCCACCAGCAGCGGAGGAGGGGGCCACAATCTTCAGCCCCAGCATTTT,CATSSGGGGHNLQPQHF
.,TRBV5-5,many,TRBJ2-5,TGTGCCAGCAGCTTGGCTATGCAGATACAAGAGACCCAGTACTTC,CASSLAMQIQETQYF
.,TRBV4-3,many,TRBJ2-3,TGCGCCAGCAGCCAAGGACCCCGCTTGGATACGCAGTATTTT,CASSQGPRLDTQYF
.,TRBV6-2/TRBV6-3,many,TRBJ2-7,TGTGCCAGCAGTTACGGATTTGGGCTAGCGAACTCCTACGAGCAGTACTTC,CASSYGFGLANSYEQYF